This T cell receptor beta chain was retrieved from a study of CD8 T cells in ankylosing spondylitis. Concerning this clonotype: Antigen specificity is unknown.

The CDR3 is 15 residues long. Germline values: CDR1 SGHVS, CDR2 FNYEAQ. The V end was cut by 1 base, the J end by 1 base, with 10 bases between. In making TCR beta libraries, quantitative 5'-RACE with molecular barcodes was used. TCRdb processed the 5' RACE reads anew with MiXCR; each CDR3 protein has one entry. This sample yields a few hundred thousand distinct CDR3 sequences, of which about 10% are seen a single time; roughly 23% belongs to the top ten. Notes on the study in general: CD8+ cells made up the disease-linked clones, which were relatively rare in peripheral blood.

The clonotype was recovered from a male donor with ankylosing spondylitis or in good health (not recorded which). The chain recombines TRBV7-6 with TRBJ1-1, with a tentative D call TRBD1 (5 bases). Specimen: blood, either unsorted or a sorted T cell fraction (not recorded which). CDR3: CASSLEGRANTEAFF. In DNA form, the CDR3 reads TGTGCCAGCAGCTTAGAGGGACGGGCGAACACTGAAGCTTTCTTT.